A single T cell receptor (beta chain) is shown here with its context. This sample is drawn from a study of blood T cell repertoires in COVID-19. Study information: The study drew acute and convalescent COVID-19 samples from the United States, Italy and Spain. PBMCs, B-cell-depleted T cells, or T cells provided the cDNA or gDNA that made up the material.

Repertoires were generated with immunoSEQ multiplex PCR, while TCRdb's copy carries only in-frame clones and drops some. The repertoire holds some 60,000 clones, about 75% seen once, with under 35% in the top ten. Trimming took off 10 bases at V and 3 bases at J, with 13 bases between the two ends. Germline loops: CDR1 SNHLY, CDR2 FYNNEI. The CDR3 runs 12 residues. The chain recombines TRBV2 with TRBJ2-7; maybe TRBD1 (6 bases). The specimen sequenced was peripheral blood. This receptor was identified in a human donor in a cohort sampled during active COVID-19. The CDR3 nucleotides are TGTGCCACCTCGGACAGTTACTACGAGCAGTACTTC. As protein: CATSDSYYEQYF.